The 6 T cell receptor beta chains given below trace back to one sample, sequenced in a study of cytomegalovirus exposure and HLA in healthy donors. Amplification used 60 Vbeta primers and 13 Jbeta primers. Clones were sequenced by immunoSEQ multiplex PCR, and TCRdb holds only the in-frame ones, with some missing. The sample carries tens of thousands of clones, just under 80% recorded once. Sequencing was done on a sample of PBMCs. These receptors all come from a woman aged 40 to 49 in good health and CMV-seronegative.

V is TRBV20-1 and J is TRBJ2-1, with D possibly matching TRBD2 (5 bases). The CDR3 loop spans 10 amino acids. Germline values: CDR1 DFQATT, CDR2 SNEGSKA (reference sequence). CDR3 DNA: TGCAGCCCCGGGGATAATGAGCAGTTCTTC. The encoded protein is CSPGDNEQFF.

The CDR3 loop reads CASSLEKGYQPQHF. The CDR3 DNA reads TGTGCCAGCAGTTTGGAGAAAGGTTACCAGCCCCAGCATTTT. V is TRBV27 and J is TRBJ1-5; no clear D. V was cut by 3 bases and J by 7 bases, with 13 bases left in between. The CDR3 is 14 amino acids. Germline lookup yields CDR1 MNHEY and CDR2 SMNVEV (reference sequence).

CDR3 residues: CASSLNRENYGYTF. The DNA of the CDR3 is TGTGCCAGCAGCTTAAATAGGGAGAACTATGGCTACACCTTC. V is TRBV5-8 and J is TRBJ1-2; unclear D gene. Germline loops: CDR1 SGHTS, CDR2 YDEGEE. Trimming removed 2 bases at V and 2 bases at J, with 10 bases between. The CDR3 length is 14 residues.

This chain joins TRBV7-2 and TRBJ1-2; TRBD1 matches at 9 bases. Germline CDR1 and CDR2: SGHTA and FQGNSA. J lost 3 bases, V lost 4 bases, and 3 bases had no gene match. There are 14 residues in the CDR3. CDR3 bases: TGTGCCAGCAGCTCCCGACAGGGGGACTATGGCTACACCTTC. Translated, it gives CASSSRQGDYGYTF.

This clone was found a few times. J is TRBJ1-5 and V is TRBV6-5; D is perhaps TRBD1 (5 bases). This CDR3 comprises 13 residues. Between the trimmed V and J ends, which lost 4 bases and 4 bases, there was a span of 8 bases. CDR1 is MNHEY and CDR2 is SVGAGI in the germline V gene. As DNA, the CDR3 is TGTGCCAGCAGTTTAGGGACTAATCAGCCCCAGCATTTT. It translates to CASSLGTNQPQHF.

This rearrangement joins TRBV6-4 to TRBJ1-5; D is unclear. Germline CDR1 and CDR2: MRHNA and SNTAGT. Between the trimmed V and J ends, which lost 2 bases and 7 bases, there was a span of 12 bases. This CDR3 is 14 amino acids long. CDR3 bases: TGTGCCAGCAGTGACGACATTGGCGCACAGCCCCAGCATTTT. Protein product: CASSDDIGAQPQHF.